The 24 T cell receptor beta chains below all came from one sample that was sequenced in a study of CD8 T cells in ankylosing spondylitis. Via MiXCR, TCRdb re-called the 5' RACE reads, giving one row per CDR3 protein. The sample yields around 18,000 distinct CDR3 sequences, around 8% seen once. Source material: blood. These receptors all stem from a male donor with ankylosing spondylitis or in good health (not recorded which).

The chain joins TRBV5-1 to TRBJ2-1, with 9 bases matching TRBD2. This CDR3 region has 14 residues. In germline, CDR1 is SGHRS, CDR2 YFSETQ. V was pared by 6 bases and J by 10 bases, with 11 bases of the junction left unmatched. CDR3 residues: CASKVAGAGGEQFF. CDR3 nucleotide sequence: TGCGCCAGCAAGGTAGCGGGAGCGGGCGGGGAGCAGTTCTTC.

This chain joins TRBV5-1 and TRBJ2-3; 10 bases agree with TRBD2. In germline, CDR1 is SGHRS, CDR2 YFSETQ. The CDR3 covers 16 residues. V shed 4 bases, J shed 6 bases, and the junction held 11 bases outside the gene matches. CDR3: CASSPPLAGGGDTQYF. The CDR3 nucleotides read TGCGCCAGCAGCCCCCCCTTAGCGGGAGGAGGCGATACGCAGTATTTT.

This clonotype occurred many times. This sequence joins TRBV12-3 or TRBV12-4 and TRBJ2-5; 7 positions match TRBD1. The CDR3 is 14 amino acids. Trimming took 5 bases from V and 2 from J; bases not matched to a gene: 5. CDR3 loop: CASSLRDSQETQYF. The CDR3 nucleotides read TGTGCCAGCAGTCTCCGGGACAGTCAAGAGACCCAGTACTTC.

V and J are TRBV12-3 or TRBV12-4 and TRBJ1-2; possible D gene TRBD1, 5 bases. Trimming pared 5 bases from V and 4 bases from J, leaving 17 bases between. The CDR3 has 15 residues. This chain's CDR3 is CASSTTWAGSYGYTF. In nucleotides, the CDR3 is TGTGCCAGCAGTACCACGTGGGCAGGGAGCTATGGCTACACCTTC.

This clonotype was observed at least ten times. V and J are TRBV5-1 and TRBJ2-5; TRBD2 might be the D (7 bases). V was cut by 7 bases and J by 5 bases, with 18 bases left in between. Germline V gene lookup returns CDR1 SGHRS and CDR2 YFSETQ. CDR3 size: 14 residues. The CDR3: CASGRNGGPETQYF. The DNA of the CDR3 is TGCGCCAGCGGACGGAACGGGGGGCCCGAGACCCAGTACTTC.

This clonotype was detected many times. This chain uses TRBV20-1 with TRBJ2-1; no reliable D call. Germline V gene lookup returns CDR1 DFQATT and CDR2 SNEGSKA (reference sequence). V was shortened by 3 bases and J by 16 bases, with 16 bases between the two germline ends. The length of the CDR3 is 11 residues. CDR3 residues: CSASASLSLFF. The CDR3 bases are TGCAGTGCTAGCGCGTCTCTCTCCCTTTTCTTC.

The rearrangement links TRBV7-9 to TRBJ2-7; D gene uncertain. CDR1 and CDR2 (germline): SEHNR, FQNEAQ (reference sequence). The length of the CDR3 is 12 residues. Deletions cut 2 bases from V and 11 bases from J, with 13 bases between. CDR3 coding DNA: TGTGCCAGCAGCTTACCCGGTGGGTATAAGTACGTC. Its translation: CASSLPGGYKYV.

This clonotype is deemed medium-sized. DNA of the CDR3: TGTGCCAGCAGGGGCCGAGAGTTCGCGAACACCGGGGAGCTGTTTTTT. This gives the protein CASRGREFANTGELFF. This chain connects TRBV6-1 to TRBJ2-2; D gene unclear. The CDR3 runs to 16 residues. V gave up 6 bases and J gave up 0 bases, with 14 bases separating them. Germline CDR1 MNHNS, CDR2 SASEGT.

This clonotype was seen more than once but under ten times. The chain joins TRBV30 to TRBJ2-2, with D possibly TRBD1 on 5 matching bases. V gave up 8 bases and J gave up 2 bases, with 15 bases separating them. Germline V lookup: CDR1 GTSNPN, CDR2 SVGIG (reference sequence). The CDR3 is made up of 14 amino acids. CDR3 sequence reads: CARAYRSNTGELFF. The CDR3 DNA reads TGTGCCAGGGCCTACAGGAGTAACACCGGGGAGCTGTTTTTT. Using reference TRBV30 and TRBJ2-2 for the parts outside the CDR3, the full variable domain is SQTIHQWPATLVQPVGSPLSLECTVEGTSNPNLYWYRQAAGRGLQLLFYSVGIGQISSEVPQNLSASRPQDRQFILSSKKLLLSDSGFYLCARAYRSNTGELFFGEGSRLTVL.

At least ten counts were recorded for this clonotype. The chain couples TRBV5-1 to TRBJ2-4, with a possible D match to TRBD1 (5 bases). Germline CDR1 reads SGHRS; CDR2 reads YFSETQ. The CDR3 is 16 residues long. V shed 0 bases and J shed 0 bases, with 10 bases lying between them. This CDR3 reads CASSLGQLIAKNIQYF. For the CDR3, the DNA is TGCGCCAGCAGCTTGGGACAGCTGATAGCCAAAAACATTCAGTACTTC.

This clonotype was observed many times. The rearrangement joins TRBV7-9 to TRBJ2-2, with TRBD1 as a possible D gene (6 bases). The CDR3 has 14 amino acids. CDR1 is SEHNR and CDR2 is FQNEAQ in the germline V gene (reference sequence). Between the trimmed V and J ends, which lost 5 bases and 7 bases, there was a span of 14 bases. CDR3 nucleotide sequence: TGTGCCAGCAGCCCCGGTTGGGGGCACGGGGAGCTGTTTTTT. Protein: CASSPGWGHGELFF.

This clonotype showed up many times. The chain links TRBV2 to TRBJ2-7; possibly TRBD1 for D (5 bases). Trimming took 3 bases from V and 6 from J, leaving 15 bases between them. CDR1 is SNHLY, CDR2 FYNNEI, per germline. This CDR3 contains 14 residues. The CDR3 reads CASSDNAGYREQYV. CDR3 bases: TGTGCCAGCAGTGATAATGCAGGGTACCGCGAGCAGTACGTC.

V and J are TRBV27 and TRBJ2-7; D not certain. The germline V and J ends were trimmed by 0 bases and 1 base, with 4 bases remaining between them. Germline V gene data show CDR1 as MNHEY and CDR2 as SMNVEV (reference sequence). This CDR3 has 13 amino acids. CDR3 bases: TGTGCCAGCAGTTTATCGATGTCCTACGAGCAGTACTTC. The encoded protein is CASSLSMSYEQYF.

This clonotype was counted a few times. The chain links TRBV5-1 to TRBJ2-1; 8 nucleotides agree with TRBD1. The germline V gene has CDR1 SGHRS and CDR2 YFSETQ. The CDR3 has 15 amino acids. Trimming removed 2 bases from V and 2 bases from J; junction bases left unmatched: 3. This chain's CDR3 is CASSFGQGAYNEQFF. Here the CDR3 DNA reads TGCGCCAGCAGCTTTGGACAGGGAGCCTACAATGAGCAGTTCTTC.

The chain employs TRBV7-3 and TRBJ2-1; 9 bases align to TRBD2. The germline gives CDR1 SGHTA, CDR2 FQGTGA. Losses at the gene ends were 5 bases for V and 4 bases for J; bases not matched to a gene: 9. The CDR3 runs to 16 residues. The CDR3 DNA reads TGTGCCAGCAGCCCCAGGGGACTAGCCCTTTACAATGAGCAGTTCTTC. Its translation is CASSPRGLALYNEQFF.

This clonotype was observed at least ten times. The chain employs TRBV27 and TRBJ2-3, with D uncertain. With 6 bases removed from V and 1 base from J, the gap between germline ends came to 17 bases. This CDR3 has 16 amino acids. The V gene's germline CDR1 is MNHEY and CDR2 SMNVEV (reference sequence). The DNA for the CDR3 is TGTGCCAGCAGAACCCTCTGGACGACCGGCACAGATACGCAGTATTTT. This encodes CASRTLWTTGTDTQYF.

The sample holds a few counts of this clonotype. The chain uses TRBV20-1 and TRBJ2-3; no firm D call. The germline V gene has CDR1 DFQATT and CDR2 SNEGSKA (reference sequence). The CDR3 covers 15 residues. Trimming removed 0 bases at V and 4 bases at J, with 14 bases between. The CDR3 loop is CSARDPGSNADTQYF. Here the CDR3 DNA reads TGCAGTGCTAGAGATCCCGGTAGTAACGCAGATACGCAGTATTTT.

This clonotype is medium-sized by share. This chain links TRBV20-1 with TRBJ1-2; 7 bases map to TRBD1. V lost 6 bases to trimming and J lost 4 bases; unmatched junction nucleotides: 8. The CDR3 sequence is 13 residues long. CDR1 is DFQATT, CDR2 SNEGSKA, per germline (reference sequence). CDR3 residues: CSASTGISYGYTF. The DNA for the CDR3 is TGCAGTGCGTCGACAGGGATCAGCTATGGCTACACCTTC.

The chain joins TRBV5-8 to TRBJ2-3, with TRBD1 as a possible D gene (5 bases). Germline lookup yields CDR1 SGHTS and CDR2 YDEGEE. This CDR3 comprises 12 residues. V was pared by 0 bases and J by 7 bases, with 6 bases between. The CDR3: CASSLGGYTQYF. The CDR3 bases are TGTGCCAGCAGCTTGGGGGGCTATACGCAGTATTTT.

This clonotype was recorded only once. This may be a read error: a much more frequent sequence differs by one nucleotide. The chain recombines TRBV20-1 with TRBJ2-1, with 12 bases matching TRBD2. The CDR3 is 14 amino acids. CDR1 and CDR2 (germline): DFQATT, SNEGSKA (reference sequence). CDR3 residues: CSARTSGRRRERFF. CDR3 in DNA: TGCAGTGCTAGGACTAGCGGGAGAAGAAGGGAGCGGTTCTTC.

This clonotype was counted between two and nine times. The CDR3, as DNA: TGTGCCAGCAGCTGGGACCTCGGGGAGCTGTTTTTT. Protein sequence: CASSWDLGELFF. The genes are TRBV7-9 and TRBJ2-2; D could derive from TRBD1 or TRBD2 (5 bases each). The CDR3 is 12 amino acids. V shed 4 bases and J shed 7 bases, with 7 bases lying between them. Germline V gene sequence: CDR1 SEHNR, CDR2 FQNEAQ (reference sequence).

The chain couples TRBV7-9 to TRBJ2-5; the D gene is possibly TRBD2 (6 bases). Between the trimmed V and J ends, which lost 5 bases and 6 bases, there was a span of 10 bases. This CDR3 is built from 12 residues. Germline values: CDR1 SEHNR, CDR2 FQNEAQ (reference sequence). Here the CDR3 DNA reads TGTGCCAGCAGCCCCGGGGGTAAGACCCAGTACTTC. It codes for CASSPGGKTQYF.

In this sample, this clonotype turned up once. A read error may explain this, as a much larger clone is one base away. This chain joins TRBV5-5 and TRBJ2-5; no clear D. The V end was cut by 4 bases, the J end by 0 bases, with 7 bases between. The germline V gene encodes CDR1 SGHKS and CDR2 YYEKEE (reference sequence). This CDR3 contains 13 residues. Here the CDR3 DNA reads TGTGCCAGCAGCCCGCTTGACCAAGAGACCCAGTACTTC. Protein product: CASSPLDQETQYF.

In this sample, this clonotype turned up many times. This chain's CDR3 is CSAREGPGQLPTDTQYF. CDR3 bases: TGCAGTGCTAGAGAGGGTCCAGGGCAGCTACCCACAGATACGCAGTATTTT. The rearrangement links TRBV20-1 to TRBJ2-3, with D maybe TRBD1 (5 bases). The CDR3 extends over 17 amino acids. The germline gives CDR1 DFQATT, CDR2 SNEGSKA (reference sequence). V lost 0 bases, J lost 2 bases, and 18 bases lay in between.